A selection of T cell receptor beta chains follows, all from one sample in a study of identical twins. TCRdb reprocessed the 5' RACE reads via MiXCR and lists one record per CDR3 protein. The table includes 450,000 to 650,000 distinct CDR3 sequences, 13% to 15% detected once. These same records also appear under a second study, on yellow fever vaccine responses in identical twins.

Sequenced: CD4+ T cells sorted from blood. The source is a woman aged 18-29 years in good health. The CDR3 runs from the conserved cysteine through the conserved F or W. The D gene is left open where the match is weak. Clone size is not always given. Where it is, it says once, few, many or a class for expanded clones.

d_call,j_call,clone_size,v_call,cdr3_nt,cdr3_aa
TRBD1,TRBJ2-7,.,TRBV10-3,TGTGCCATCAGCGTCGGGACAGGGGGCACCTACGAGCAGTACTTC,CAISVGTGGTYEQYF
.,TRBJ1-2,few,TRBV29-1,TGCAGCGTTGAATACCAGCAAACTCACTATGGCTACACCTTC,CSVEYQQTHYGYTF
TRBD2,TRBJ2-1,many,TRBV7-8,TGTGCCAGCAGCCCACCACACGGACTAGCGGGGGGGGACTCCTACAATGAGCAGTTCTTC,CASSPPHGLAGGDSYNEQFF
.,TRBJ2-2,few,TRBV5-1,TGCGCCAGCAGCCCCCTCGGGCCTGACACCGGGGAGCTGTTTTTT,CASSPLGPDTGELFF
TRBD1,TRBJ1-2,.,TRBV7-8,TGTGCCAGCAGCTTAGGGACAGGGATATATGGCTACACCTTC,CASSLGTGIYGYTF
TRBD2,TRBJ2-3,few,TRBV9,TGTGCCAGCAGCGTAGGGCTAGCGGGAGGTGGAGATACGCAGTATTTT,CASSVGLAGGGDTQYF
TRBD1,TRBJ2-5,.,TRBV24-1,TGTGCCACCAGTGACCCCGGGACAGAAAAAGAGACCCAGTACTTC,CATSDPGTEKETQYF
.,TRBJ2-5,many,TRBV3-1,TGTGCCAGCAGCCGTGGCGGAGAGACCCAGTACTTC,CASSRGGETQYF
.,TRBJ2-3,.,TRBV15,TGTGCCACCAGCAGAAATAACCGGGGCAGCACAGATACGCAGTATTTT,CATSRNNRGSTDTQYF
.,TRBJ2-3,few,TRBV9,TGTGCCAGCAGCCCCATCCCGGGTCTCACAGATACGCAGTATTTT,CASSPIPGLTDTQYF
.,TRBJ2-7,.,TRBV7-8,TGTGCCAGCAGCTTAATGGCAGGGGACTACGAGCAGTACTTC,CASSLMAGDYEQYF
.,TRBJ1-4,few,TRBV7-9,TGTGCCAGCAGCTTAGCGCTAACAGGCCATGAAAAACTGTTTTTT,CASSLALTGHEKLFF
.,TRBJ2-7,few,TRBV10-3,TGTGCCATCAGTACGACCCCAAGCTCCTACGAGCAGTACTTC,CAISTTPSSYEQYF
.,TRBJ2-1,.,TRBV21-1,TGTGCCAGCAGCAAAGCCGTGGACAGGGGCAACGAGGGTGAGCAGTTCTTC,CASSKAVDRGNEGEQFF
.,TRBJ2-4,few,TRBV5-4,TGTGCCAGCAGCTTAGGTTCCGGAAGCAAAAACATTCAGTACTTC,CASSLGSGSKNIQYF
.,TRBJ2-1,many,TRBV20-1,TGCAGTGCTACCAGGAGCTCCTACAATGAGCAGTTCTTC,CSATRSSYNEQFF
TRBD2,TRBJ2-1,once,TRBV20-1,TGCAGTGCTAGAGAGGCTCCTAGCGGGAGAGGCTTCTACAATGAGCAGTTCTTC,CSAREAPSGRGFYNEQFF
.,TRBJ2-3,few,TRBV12-3/TRBV12-4,TGTGCCAGCAGCCCCGATGGATGGGGTCGAAGGGACTCGGATACGCAGTATTTT,CASSPDGWGRRDSDTQYF
.,TRBJ2-5,few,TRBV20-1,TGCAGTGGAGGTTGGGATCCAACAAGGAGCCAGTACTTC,CSGGWDPTRSQYF
TRBD2,TRBJ2-1,.,TRBV24-1,TGTGCCACCAGTGACAGCGGGAGGGCCTACAATGAGCAGTTCTTC,CATSDSGRAYNEQFF
.,TRBJ1-2,.,TRBV3-1,TGTGCCAGCAGCCATCGAAGGGGAACTAACTATGGCTACACCTTC,CASSHRRGTNYGYTF
.,TRBJ1-1,few,TRBV25-1,TGTGCCAGCATCCGGGATCTGAACACTGAAGCTTTCTTT,CASIRDLNTEAFF
TRBD2,TRBJ2-7,few,TRBV6-1,TGTGCCAGCAGTGCGGCCCCCTTAGCGGGAGGAAACTACGAGCAGTACTTC,CASSAAPLAGGNYEQYF
.,TRBJ2-1,many,TRBV4-1,TGCGCCAGCAGTCAAGGGTGGGAGAGGAATGAGCAGTTCTTC,CASSQGWERNEQFF
.,TRBJ2-1,few,TRBV12-3/TRBV12-4,TGTGCCAGCAGTTTAGCACCCATGGGACTGGGCAATGAGCAGTTCTTC,CASSLAPMGLGNEQFF
.,TRBJ1-1,few,TRBV10-3,TGTGCCATCAGCCCTGGTTGGCAGAACACTGAAGCTTTCTTT,CAISPGWQNTEAFF
TRBD2,TRBJ2-5,many,TRBV29-1,TGCAGCGTTGTTTCGGGGGGGACAATCCAAGAGACCCAGTACTTC,CSVVSGGTIQETQYF
.,TRBJ2-1,.,TRBV27,TGTGCCAGCAGTTCCGCAGGGGAGATTTACAATGAGCAGTTCTTC,CASSSAGEIYNEQFF
TRBD1,TRBJ1-1,few,TRBV5-1,TGCGCCAGCAGCTTGGAGGCAGGGGGCCTGCGTGCTTTCTTT,CASSLEAGGLRAFF
.,TRBJ2-5,many,TRBV10-3,TGTGCCATCAGTGTAGTGGATCAAGAGACCCAGTACTTC,CAISVVDQETQYF
TRBD1,TRBJ2-4,few,TRBV12-3/TRBV12-4,TGTGCCAGCAGACGCCAAGGACAGGGATCGGAGAACATTCAGTACTTC,CASRRQGQGSENIQYF
.,TRBJ2-1,.,TRBV12-3/TRBV12-4,TGTGCCAGCCTAACAGGGATCCTTGGCTACAATGAGCAGTTCTTC,CASLTGILGYNEQFF
.,TRBJ2-1,few,TRBV13,TGTGCCAGCAGCTTATATCCGCGGAGCTCCTACAATGAGCAGTTCTTC,CASSLYPRSSYNEQFF
TRBD1,TRBJ2-1,many,TRBV29-1,TGCAGCGTGGACAGGAGCTCCTACAATGAGCAGTTCTTC,CSVDRSSYNEQFF
.,TRBJ2-2,.,TRBV5-1,TGCGCCAGCAGCTTGGCACCCAGGGAAACCGGGGAGCTGTTTTTT,CASSLAPRETGELFF
.,TRBJ1-4,many,TRBV12-3/TRBV12-4,TGTGCCAGCAGTTTAACGAGGGCCCGTGGCGGTGAAAAACTGTTTTTT,CASSLTRARGGEKLFF
TRBD2,TRBJ2-7,few,TRBV28,TGTGCCAGCAGTTCGACTAGCGGGAGGGTAAATTATTACTCCTACGAGCAGTACTTC,CASSSTSGRVNYYSYEQYF
TRBD2,TRBJ2-1,.,TRBV4-1,TGCGCCAGCAGCCAAGGCAAAGGACTAGCGGGAGTCAATGAGCAGTTCTTC,CASSQGKGLAGVNEQFF
.,TRBJ2-1,few,TRBV6-1,TGTGCCAGCAGGGCACTCGGGACGCATTACAATGAGCAGTTCTTC,CASRALGTHYNEQFF
.,TRBJ1-1,.,TRBV6-5,TGTGCCAGCAGTTACGGGGGGGCGGGGAACACTGAAGCTTTCTTT,CASSYGGAGNTEAFF
.,TRBJ1-2,few,TRBV5-1,TGCGCCAGCAGCGGACGAGGAGCCGCAGACATTAACTATGGCTACACCTTC,CASSGRGAADINYGYTF
TRBD1,TRBJ2-6,.,TRBV12-5,TGTGCTAGTGGCCCGGGACAGGGCACTGGGGCCAACGTCCTGACTTTC,CASGPGQGTGANVLTF
.,TRBJ2-7,few,TRBV10-3,TGTGCCACCCCTCACCGGGACATAACTTACGAGCAGTACTTC,CATPHRDITYEQYF
TRBD1,TRBJ2-7,.,TRBV14,TGTGCCAGCAGCCAAAGGTGGGGACAGGGTGCCGAGCAGTACTTC,CASSQRWGQGAEQYF
TRBD2,TRBJ2-1,.,TRBV7-6,TGTGCCAGCAGTTTGGAAGCGGGAGACAGATATGAGCAGTTCTTC,CASSLEAGDRYEQFF
.,TRBJ1-1,few,TRBV7-6,TGTGCCAGCAGCTTGGGGGGTAACCGGGACACTGAAGCTTTCTTT,CASSLGGNRDTEAFF
.,TRBJ2-2,.,TRBV5-1,TGCGCCAGCAGCCCATCCAGCGCCCACGGGGAGCTGTTTTTT,CASSPSSAHGELFF
.,TRBJ1-4,few,TRBV6-5,TGTGCCAGCAGTTACTCGGGCCTACTGGGGGAAAAACTGTTTTTT,CASSYSGLLGEKLFF
TRBD2,TRBJ2-1,.,TRBV7-9,TGTGCCAGCAGCATTAGCGGGGGGTACTACAATGAGCAGTTCTTC,CASSISGGYYNEQFF
.,TRBJ1-4,.,TRBV15,TGTGCCACCAGCGCGACGATTAATGAAAAACTGTTTTTT,CATSATINEKLFF